Presented here are 8 T cell receptor beta chains from one specimen sequenced in a study of a mutant IDH1 vaccine in newly diagnosed glioma (dated by TCRdb to the early 2020s). Their antigen targets remain unknown. The time point label, as the study defines it: week 35, safety follow-up. Every vaccine dose consisted of 300 ug of a 20-mer mutant IDH1 peptide in Montanide, administered subcutaneously together with topical imiquimod. Library construction relied on the immunoSEQ multiplex PCR assay. TCRdb obtained this table from immuneACCESS and retained in-frame rearrangements with V and J assigned. These tables miss some clones; where compared with another copy, unresolved V genes account for less than half of the shortfall, and the remainder is unexplained. The sample contains some 50,000 clones, 92% of them found a single time. The top ten clones comprise about 2.3% of the sample. The sequencing here drew on PBMCs, taken from a glioma patient whose treatment included an IDH1 peptide vaccine. These receptors were obtained from a man aged 45 to 65 with glioma.

The chain joins TRBV29-1 to TRBJ1-5, with TRBD1 matching over 7 bases. J gave up 0 bases and V 4 bases, and 3 bases lay outside the gene matches. This CDR3 has 14 amino acids. CDR1 and CDR2 (germline): SQVTM, ANQGSEA. CDR3 sequence (DNA): TGCAGCGTTGCGAACAGGGGTAGCAATCAGCCCCAGCATTTT. Protein product: CSVANRGSNQPQHF.

The chain employs TRBV30 and TRBJ2-2; 8 nucleotides agree with TRBD2. Germline CDR1 is GTSNPN and CDR2 is SVGIG (reference sequence). Unmatched junction bases numbered 10, after V lost 3 bases and J lost 1 base. The CDR3 runs to 17 residues. CDR3 protein: CAWRGWRGALNTGELFF. The CDR3 region has the DNA TGTGCCTGGAGGGGCTGGCGGGGGGCTCTGAACACCGGGGAGCTGTTTTTT.

The chain links TRBV6-7 to TRBJ2-7; D is unclear. TRBV6-7 is treated as an ORF (open reading frame) with a function not yet certain. This CDR3 has 16 amino acids. Between the trimmed V and J ends, which lost 2 bases and 5 bases, there was a span of 19 bases. CDR3 in amino acids: CASSYLYTTRRDEQYF. CDR3 DNA: TGTGCCAGCAGTTACCTCTACACCACCCGAAGGGACGAGCAGTACTTC.

This sequence joins TRBV28 and TRBJ2-3; possible D gene TRBD2, 6 bases. CDR3 length equals 16 residues. In germline, CDR1 is MDHEN, CDR2 SYDVKM. Trimming removed 2 bases from V and 0 bases from J, with 12 bases in between. The CDR3 loop is CASSLNSGTSTDTQYF. Here the CDR3 DNA reads TGTGCCAGCAGTTTAAACTCGGGGACTAGCACAGATACGCAGTATTTT.

This clone turned up a few times. Other nucleotide sequences in the sample specify the same CDR3. The chain has TRBV6-1 and TRBJ2-2; TRBD2 matches at 11 bases. The CDR3 totals 15 residues. V dropped 2 bases and J dropped 4; count of bases not matched to a gene: 0. CDR1 MNHNS and CDR2 SASEGT come from the germline V gene. CDR3 residues: CASSELAGGTGELFF. The CDR3 region has the DNA TGTGCCAGCAGTGAACTAGCGGGGGGCACCGGGGAGCTGTTTTTT.

This clone has a single count. V is TRBV27 and J is TRBJ1-5; D not certain. CDR1 MNHEY and CDR2 SMNVEV come from the germline V gene (reference sequence). Trimming took 5 bases from V and 0 from J, leaving 11 bases between them. The CDR3 totals 15 residues. The CDR3 is CASSNLQYSNQPQHF. The DNA for the CDR3 is TGTGCCAGCAGTAACCTACAATATAGCAATCAGCCCCAGCATTTT.

The V and J genes are TRBV16 and TRBJ1-5; 8 nucleotides agree with TRBD1. Germline loops: CDR1 KGHSY, CDR2 FQNENV. The CDR3 has 15 residues. Losses at the gene ends were 5 bases for V and 2 bases for J; bases not matched to a gene: 5. CDR3 loop: CASSNGQGGNQPQHF. Written as DNA, the CDR3 is TGTGCCAGCAGCAATGGACAGGGCGGCAATCAGCCCCAGCATTTT.

The V and J genes are TRBV7-2 and TRBJ2-5; 9 bases are shared with TRBD2. Per the germline V gene, CDR1 is SGHTA and CDR2 is FQGNSA. Trimming cost V 4 bases and J 4 bases; bases outside gene matches: 1. The CDR3 is 13 residues long. The chain's CDR3 is CASSWGLAETQYF. CDR3 coding DNA: TGTGCCAGCAGCTGGGGACTAGCAGAGACCCAGTACTTC.